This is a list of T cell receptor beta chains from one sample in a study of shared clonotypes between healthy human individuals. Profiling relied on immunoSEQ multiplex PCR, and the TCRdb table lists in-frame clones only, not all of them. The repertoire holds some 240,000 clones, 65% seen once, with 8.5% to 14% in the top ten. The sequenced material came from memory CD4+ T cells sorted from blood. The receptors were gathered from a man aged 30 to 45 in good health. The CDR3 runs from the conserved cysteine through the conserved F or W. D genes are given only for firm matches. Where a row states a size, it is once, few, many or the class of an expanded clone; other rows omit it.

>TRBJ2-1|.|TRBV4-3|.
CASSQGLTNNEQFF
TGCGCCAGCAGCCAAGGACTGACAAACAATGAGCAGTTCTTC
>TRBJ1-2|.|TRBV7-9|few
CASSSASRTAYGYTF
TGTGCCAGCAGCTCGGCCTCACGAACGGCCTATGGCTACACCTTC
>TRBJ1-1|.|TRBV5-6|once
CASSFGYSRNTEAFF
TGTGCCAGCAGCTTTGGATACAGCAGGAACACTGAAGCTTTCTTT
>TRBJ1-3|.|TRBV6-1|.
CASSERTGSSGNTIYF
TGTGCCAGCAGTGAACGAACTGGGAGCTCTGGAAACACCATATATTTT
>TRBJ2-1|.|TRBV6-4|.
CASSAHPGNEQFF
TGTGCCAGCAGTGCCCATCCGGGCAATGAGCAGTTCTTC
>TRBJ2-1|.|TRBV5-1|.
CASSFYPSSYNEQFF
TGCGCCAGCAGTTTTTACCCGAGCTCCTACAATGAGCAGTTCTTC
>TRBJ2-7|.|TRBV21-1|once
CASSKEGTSGGPYYEQYF
TGTGCCAGCAGCAAAGAGGGGACTAGCGGAGGGCCTTACTACGAGCAGTACTTC
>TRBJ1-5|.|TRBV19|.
CASTAGGTNQPQHF
TGTGCCAGTACCGCGGGGGGGACCAATCAGCCCCAGCATTTT
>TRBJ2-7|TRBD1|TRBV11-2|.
CASRRTGGSYEQYF
TGTGCCAGCAGACGAACAGGGGGATCCTACGAGCAGTACTTC
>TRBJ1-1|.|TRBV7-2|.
CASSLTGWGAFF
TGTGCCAGCAGCTTAACGGGGTGGGGAGCTTTCTTT
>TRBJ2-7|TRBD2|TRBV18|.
CASSPWREASYEQYF
TGTGCCAGCTCACCATGGCGGGAGGCCTCCTACGAGCAGTACTTC
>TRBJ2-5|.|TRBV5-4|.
CASSKWEEQETQYF
TGTGCCAGCAGCAAATGGGAGGAACAAGAGACCCAGTACTTC
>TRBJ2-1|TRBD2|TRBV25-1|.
CASSEKILAGPSYNEQFF
TGTGCCAGCAGTGAAAAAATATTAGCGGGCCCCTCCTACAATGAGCAGTTCTTC
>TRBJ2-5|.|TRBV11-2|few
CASSKRQFEETQYF
TGTGCCAGCAGCAAACGCCAATTTGAGGAGACCCAGTACTTC
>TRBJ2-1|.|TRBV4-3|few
CASSLAGPGGSGHNEQFF
TGCGCCAGCAGCCTCGCGGGCCCCGGTGGTAGCGGTCATAATGAGCAGTTCTTC
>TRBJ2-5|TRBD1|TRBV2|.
CASGTGAGETQYF
TGTGCCAGCGGGACAGGGGCTGGAGAGACCCAGTACTTC
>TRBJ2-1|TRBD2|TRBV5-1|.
CASSWLGAGGGYNEQFF
TGCGCCAGCAGCTGGCTAGGAGCGGGAGGCGGCTACAATGAGCAGTTCTTC
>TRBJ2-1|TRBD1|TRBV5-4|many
CASSSPGQGSYNEQFF
TGTGCCAGCAGCTCCCCGGGACAGGGTTCCTACAATGAGCAGTTCTTC
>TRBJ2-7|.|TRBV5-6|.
CASSLAWWAYEQYF
TGTGCCAGCAGCTTGGCGTGGTGGGCCTACGAGCAGTACTTC
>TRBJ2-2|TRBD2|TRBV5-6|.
CASSRSGRAQTGELFF
TGTGCCAGCAGCCGTAGCGGGAGGGCTCAGACCGGGGAGCTGTTTTTT
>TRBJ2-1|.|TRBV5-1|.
CASSVEGGYNEQFF
TGCGCCAGCAGCGTGGAGGGGGGTTACAATGAGCAGTTCTTC
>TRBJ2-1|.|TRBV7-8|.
CASSFGWSGGNEQFF
TGTGCCAGCAGCTTTGGATGGTCCGGGGGCAATGAGCAGTTCTTC
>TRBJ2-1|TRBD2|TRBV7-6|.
CASSLGPTSGSYNEQFF
TGTGCCAGCAGCTTAGGCCCTACTAGCGGGAGCTACAATGAGCAGTTCTTC
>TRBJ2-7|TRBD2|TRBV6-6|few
CASNRAGGYEQYF
TGTGCCAGCAACCGAGCGGGAGGGTACGAGCAGTACTTC
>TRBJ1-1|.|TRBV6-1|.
CASSADSFTEAFF
TGTGCCAGCAGTGCCGACAGCTTCACTGAAGCTTTCTTT
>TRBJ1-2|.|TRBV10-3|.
CAISESKGRLFF
TGTGCCATCAGTGAAAGTAAGGGTCGTCTCTTTTTC
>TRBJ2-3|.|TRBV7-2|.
CASSARSTDTQYF
TGTGCCAGCAGCGCCCGTAGCACAGATACGCAGTATTTT
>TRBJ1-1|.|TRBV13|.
CASSLGLRKGTEAFF
TGTGCCAGCAGCTTAGGCCTAAGGAAGGGGACTGAAGCTTTCTTT
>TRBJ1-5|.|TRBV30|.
CAWSSGPNTGQPQHF
TGTGCCTGGAGTTCTGGACCCAATACGGGGCAGCCCCAGCATTTT
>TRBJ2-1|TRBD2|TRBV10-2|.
CASSEGGRAYNEQFF
TGCGCCAGCAGTGAGGGCGGGAGGGCCTACAATGAGCAGTTCTTC
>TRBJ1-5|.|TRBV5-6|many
CASSFRYSNQPQHF
TGTGCCAGCAGCTTTAGGTATAGCAATCAGCCCCAGCATTTT
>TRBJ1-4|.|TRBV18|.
CASSPSPDGLFF
TGTGCCAGCTCACCGTCCCCAGATGGTCTGTTTTTT
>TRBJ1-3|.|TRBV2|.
CASSGDMAPAGNTIYF
TGTGCCAGCAGTGGGGATATGGCCCCGGCTGGAAACACCATATATTTT
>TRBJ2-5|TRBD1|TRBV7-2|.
CASSSHGQGGTQYF
TGTGCCAGCAGCTCCCACGGACAGGGAGGGACCCAGTACTTC
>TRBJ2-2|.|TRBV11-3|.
CASSPAGAGTGELFF
TGTGCCAGCAGCCCCGCGGGGGCGGGCACCGGGGAGCTGTTTTTT
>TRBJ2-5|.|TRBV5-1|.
CASSLGGRSPHPYF
TGCGCCAGCAGCTTGGGTGGTCGCAGCCCCCATCCGTACTTC
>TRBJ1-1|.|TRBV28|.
CASRHHRLLVSTEAFF
TGTGCCAGCAGACACCACAGGCTCCTGGTTTCCACTGAAGCTTTCTTT